The clone carrying this T cell receptor beta chain showed up just a few times. CDR1 is MDHEN and CDR2 is SYDVKM in the germline V gene. The CDR3 is 15 amino acids. Trimming removed 2 bases at V and 4 bases at J, with 12 bases between. This specimen belongs to a study of cytotoxic CD8 clonotypes in ibrutinib-treated CLL. Depth targeted 1 in 200,000 to 1 in 1 million T cells, averaging 10x coverage per clonotype. Sequencing was performed with immunoSEQ multiplex PCR; in TCRdb, only in-frame clones are kept and a portion is missing. The sample shows 150,000 or so clones, around 85% of them seen only once.

V is TRBV28 and J is TRBJ1-5; D perhaps matches TRBD1 (5 bases). The sequenced sample was PBMCs, obtained after 24 months of ibrutinib treatment. This TCR was recovered from a human donor with chronic lymphocytic leukemia. In nucleotides, the CDR3 is TGTGCCAGCAGTTTAGAGGGGCGATCTAATCAGCCCCAGCATTTT. Amino acid sequence: CASSLEGRSNQPQHF.